The clone carrying this T cell receptor (beta chain) was counted a few times. This sample is part of a study of identifying expanded T cells in peripheral blood. The V segment lost 4 bases and the J segment 6 bases; nucleotides outside the gene matches: 6. The CDR3 consists of 13 residues. CDR1 is SGHDN and CDR2 is FVKESK in the germline V gene. No infections or other immune events were documented during collection. This table comes from immunoSEQ multiplex PCR, and its TCRdb copy is limited to in-frame clones, with some not included. The sample includes approximately 120,000 clones, 88% of them seen just once.

The receptor was isolated from a person between 18 and 75 years old in good health. Input material: blood. This chain connects TRBV14 to TRBJ2-7, with 7 nucleotides matching TRBD1. CDR3 sequence (DNA): TGTGCCAGCAGCCTACGTCCAGGGGGCGAGCAGTACTTC. Protein sequence: CASSLRPGGEQYF.